Listed here are 3 T cell receptor beta chains from one sample, sequenced in a study of PD-1 blockade in classical Hodgkin lymphoma. Some clones are missing from TCRdb's copy, which holds only in-frame ones; the method was immunoSEQ multiplex PCR. The repertoire holds about 12,000 clones, with around 80% as singletons. Each patient relapsed following autologous stem cell transplantation, and prior brentuximab vedotin exposure differed. Isolation of CD4+ T cells from thawed PBMCs was performed by magnetic negative selection. The specimen comprised CD4+ T cells from blood, sampled at baseline. Receptors originate from a human donor with classical Hodgkin lymphoma.

This clone was seen once. The chain links TRBV10-2 to TRBJ2-1; 8 bases align to TRBD1. V lost 3 bases to trimming and J lost 1 base; unmatched junction nucleotides: 2. From germline, CDR1 is WSHSY and CDR2 SAAADI. This CDR3 has 15 amino acids. The CDR3 nucleotides are TGCGCCAGCAGTGACAGGACAGGGTCCTACAATGAGCAGTTCTTC. Its protein product is CASSDRTGSYNEQFF.

V and J are TRBV7-8 and TRBJ2-3, with 9 bases that match TRBD2. This CDR3 spans 15 amino acids. V shed 5 bases and J 2 bases; nucleotides not matched to a gene: 5. Germline V lookup: CDR1 SGHVS, CDR2 FQNEAQ. The DNA for the CDR3 is TGTGCCAGCAGCATAATAGCGGGGGTCACAGATACGCAGTATTTT. It encodes CASSIIAGVTDTQYF.

The V and J genes are TRBV7-2 and TRBJ1-4; D not resolved. The V gene's germline CDR1 is SGHTA and CDR2 FQGNSA. V lost 1 base to trimming and J lost 5 bases, with 5 bases between them. This CDR3 has 13 amino acids. The CDR3 here is CASSLGANEKLFF. The CDR3 DNA sequence: TGTGCCAGCAGCTTAGGGGCCAATGAAAAACTGTTTTTT.